These T cell receptor beta chains were read from a single sample in a study of shared clonotypes between healthy human individuals. Produced via immunoSEQ multiplex PCR; TCRdb's table is partial and in-frame only. This table holds roughly 2,300,000 clones, around 93% found once. Sequenced input: naive CD4+ T cells from PBMCs. The receptors were gathered from a man between 18 and 35 years old in good health. Some clones in this sample may be carry-over from other donors' samples. The CDR3 runs from the conserved cysteine through the conserved F or W. A D gene is named only where the DNA matches it firmly. For some rows the clone size is stated as once, few or many, or as a class when expanded; others skip it.

V gene	D gene	J gene	clone size	CDR3 DNA	CDR3 protein
TRBV19	-	TRBJ1-5	once	TGTGCCAGTAGGCCTTCTACAGGGTACCAGCATTTT	CASRPSTGYQHF
TRBV28	-	TRBJ2-5	-	TGTGCCAGCCGAGTAGCCCATGAGACCCAGTACTTC	CASRVAHETQYF
TRBV28	TRBD2	TRBJ2-1	-	TGTGCCAGCAGCCTAGCCCTAGCGGGTATCAATGAGCAGTTCTTC	CASSLALAGINEQFF
TRBV21-1	-	TRBJ1-1	-	TGTGCCAGCAGCACCAGGGGCCTGAACACTGAAGCTTTCTTT	CASSTRGLNTEAFF
TRBV6-1	TRBD2	TRBJ2-3	-	TGTGCCAGCAGTGGACTAGCGGGAGGGCCAGGGGATACGCAGTATTTT	CASSGLAGGPGDTQYF
TRBV18	-	TRBJ2-7	-	TGTGCCAGCTCACCAGGTAGGAGCTCCTACGAGCAGTACTTC	CASSPGRSSYEQYF
TRBV7-2	TRBD1	TRBJ2-7	-	TGTGCCAGCAGCGCCTCCTCTTCCCGGACAGGGGCCTACGAGCAGTACTTC	CASSASSSRTGAYEQYF
TRBV10-3	-	TRBJ1-5	once	TGTGCCATCAGTGTGGACCTGCGTCAGCCCCAGCATTTT	CAISVDLRQPQHF
TRBV28	-	TRBJ1-1	once	TGTGCCGTTTCGGGGAACACTGAAGCTTTCTTT	CAVSGNTEAFF
TRBV27	-	TRBJ1-4	-	TGTGCCAGCAGTCTACCTCCTTCAGCTAATGAAAAACTGTTTTTT	CASSLPPSANEKLFF
TRBV28	-	TRBJ2-5	-	TGTGCCAGCAGTCACCTTGGGACTTTCGGGGAGACCCAGTACTTC	CASSHLGTFGETQYF
TRBV28	-	TRBJ2-5	-	TGTGCCAGCAGTTTTGGGGGGCCAAAAGAGACCCAGTACTTC	CASSFGGPKETQYF
TRBV6-6	-	TRBJ2-3	-	TGTGCCAGCAGTTACTCGAGGAGGGAAGATACGCAGTATTTT	CASSYSRREDTQYF
TRBV7-3	-	TRBJ1-1	few	TGTGCCAGCAGCTTAATGAGACAGCGGGACACTGAAGCTTTCTTT	CASSLMRQRDTEAFF
TRBV18	TRBD1	TRBJ2-5	few	TGTGCCAGCTCACCAGGACAGGGAGAGACCCAGTACTTC	CASSPGQGETQYF
TRBV20-1	-	TRBJ1-5	few	TGCAGTGCGGGGAACGAAAGGTCCCAGCATTTT	CSAGNERSQHF
TRBV19	TRBD2	TRBJ2-7	once	TGTGCCAGTAGTACCCACGGGGGGTCCTACGAGCAGTACTTC	CASSTHGGSYEQYF
TRBV10-3	TRBD1	TRBJ1-5	-	TGTGCCATCAGTGAGTCCGGGACAGGGGGTTTTGGCAATCAGCCCCAGCATTTT	CAISESGTGGFGNQPQHF
TRBV19	-	TRBJ2-6	once	TGTGCCAGTAGTATTGTCTCTGGGGCCAACGTCCTGACTTTC	CASSIVSGANVLTF
TRBV11-2	-	TRBJ2-1	few	TGTGCCAGCAGCTTAGGGCAGGAGATCTGGAATGAGCAGTTCTTC	CASSLGQEIWNEQFF
TRBV4-2	TRBD2	TRBJ2-7	-	TGTGCCAGCAGCCAATCGTCCGGGACTAGCGTCTACGAGCAGTACTTC	CASSQSSGTSVYEQYF
TRBV11-2	-	TRBJ1-2	-	TGTGCCAGCAGCTTAGCGTCCGCAGGGCATGGCTACACCTTC	CASSLASAGHGYTF
TRBV6-1	-	TRBJ1-3	-	TGTGCCAGCAGTGAGATGGGGGCCATATATTTT	CASSEMGAIYF
TRBV18	-	TRBJ2-5	-	TGTGCCAGCTCACCACCAGGGGGAGAGACCCAGTACTTC	CASSPPGGETQYF
TRBV20-1	-	TRBJ1-1	-	TGCAGTGCTAGAGTAGAAGGGCCACCGTACTTT	CSARVEGPPYF
TRBV2	-	TRBJ1-5	-	TGTGCCAGCAGTTCCACGTGGAGGCGGGGGGATCAGCCCCAGCATTTT	CASSSTWRRGDQPQHF
TRBV4-3	-	TRBJ2-1	-	TGCGCCAGCAGCCAAGATACTCGCAATGAGCAGTTCTTC	CASSQDTRNEQFF
TRBV19	-	TRBJ1-2	-	TGTGCCAGTAGGGCAACGGAGGAAGATGGGTATGGCTACACCTTC	CASRATEEDGYGYTF
TRBV25-1	TRBD1	TRBJ1-3	-	TGTGCCAGCAGTGAATCATGGCAGGGGGCCAACACCATATATTTT	CASSESWQGANTIYF
TRBV2	TRBD1	TRBJ1-2	-	TGTGCCAGCAGAGAGAGGACAGGGGGGATTGGCTACACCTTC	CASRERTGGIGYTF
TRBV6-1	-	TRBJ2-3	once	TGTGCCAGCAGTGCGTTGTATGGGGATACGCAGTATTTT	CASSALYGDTQYF
TRBV30	TRBD2	TRBJ2-5	-	TGTGCCTGGAGTGTCGGGGGGGCTGAGACCCAGTACTTC	CAWSVGGAETQYF
TRBV6-5	-	TRBJ2-3	-	TGTGCCAGCAGTTACTCGCGGCAGGGTAGGACAGATACGCAGTATTTT	CASSYSRQGRTDTQYF
TRBV29-1	-	TRBJ1-1	-	TGCAGCGTTGAAATCGGGGGGCGTTACACTGAAGCTTTCTTT	CSVEIGGRYTEAFF
TRBV5-1	TRBD2	TRBJ2-7	once	TGCGCCAGCAGCTTTGGAGCGGGAGCCTACGAGCAGTACTTC	CASSFGAGAYEQYF
TRBV6-5	TRBD1	TRBJ2-7	-	TGTGCCAGCAGTTACTCAGACAGGGGGCAGAGCGAGCAGTACTTC	CASSYSDRGQSEQYF
TRBV5-4	-	TRBJ2-2	-	TGTGCCAGCAGCTCGGGGGGCGCGAGCATTACCGGGGAGCTGTTTTTT	CASSSGGASITGELFF
TRBV15	-	TRBJ2-7	-	TGTGCCACCAGCAGAGACAGCTACGAGCAGTACTTC	CATSRDSYEQYF
TRBV28	TRBD1	TRBJ2-5	-	TGTGCCAGCAGTTTCTCAAGACAGGGGTCCGGGGAGACCCAGTACTTC	CASSFSRQGSGETQYF
TRBV20-1	-	TRBJ2-1	-	TGCAGTGCTGCAGGGGTGGGGGAGCAGTTCTTC	CSAAGVGEQFF
TRBV6-1	TRBD1	TRBJ1-5	few	TGTGCCAGCCTAGGGACAGGCAATCAGCCCCAGCATTTT	CASLGTGNQPQHF
TRBV7-3	-	TRBJ2-3	-	TGTGCCAGCAGTTCGGGGGTACGCACAGATACGCAGTATTTT	CASSSGVRTDTQYF
TRBV25-1	TRBD1	TRBJ2-2	once	TGTGCCAGCAGTCACAGGGGAAAGAGGAACACCGGGGAGCTGTTTTTT	CASSHRGKRNTGELFF
TRBV14	TRBD1	TRBJ1-1	-	TGTGCCAGCAGCCAGGGAGGGACAGCTAGAATGGGTTTCTTT	CASSQGGTARMGFF
TRBV5-1	-	TRBJ2-1	-	TGCGCCAGCAGCCCGGGTAGGACGGAATACAATGAGCAGTTCTTC	CASSPGRTEYNEQFF